This T cell receptor beta chain appears in the sequencing data of a study of T-cell memory formation after mild COVID-19. General observations from the study: Contracting CD4+ clones were located mainly in CM and EM, and CD8+ clones in EMRA. The appearance of some responding clones in pre-infection memory suggested that cross-reactive memory joined.

To note about this clonotype: Its matching antigen is unknown.

The germline CDR1 and CDR2 sequences are SGHKS and YYEKEE (reference sequence). The CDR3 length is 13 residues. V lost 2 bases and J lost 7, with 10 bases in between. TCRdb called the 5' RACE reads again in MiXCR, with one record for every CDR3 protein. The sample contains under 200,000 distinct CDR3 sequences, approximately 10% of which appear only once. This clonotype was obtained from a man younger than 35 who had mild COVID-19 (a few samples of this study predate the infection). Cell type and time point are not known. The specimen was PBMCs or a T cell subset sorted from them (not recorded which). The rearrangement joins TRBV5-5 to TRBJ1-5; weak D call: TRBD1 (6 bases). The CDR3 region is CASSLGGTQPQHF. CDR3 nucleotide sequence: TGTGCCAGCAGCTTAGGGGGAACCCAGCCCCAGCATTTT.